Below are 9 T cell receptor beta chains sequenced from a single sample in a study of T-cell memory formation after mild COVID-19. TCRdb called the 5' RACE reads again in MiXCR, with one record for every CDR3 protein. The table has about 450,000 distinct CDR3 sequences, about 22% seen once. Sequencing was performed on PBMCs or a T cell subset sorted from them (not recorded which). All receptors come from an adult woman who had mild COVID-19 (a few samples of this study predate the infection). Cell type and time point are not known.

V gene TRBV12-3 or TRBV12-4 combines with J gene TRBJ2-2, with D perhaps TRBD2 (5 bases). V shed 1 base and J shed 15 bases, with 9 bases lying between them. CDR3 length: 11 amino acids. The CDR3 is CASSLGSGMFF. The CDR3 DNA sequence: TGTGCCAGCAGTTTAGGGTCGGGGATGTTTTTT.

V is TRBV5-1 and J is TRBJ2-3; D possibly corresponds to TRBD2 (5 bases). V dropped 8 bases and J dropped 1 base, with 14 bases sitting between them. Germline CDR1 reads SGHRS; CDR2 reads YFSETQ. There are 14 residues in the CDR3. Written as DNA, the CDR3 is TGCGCCAGTCGGGATGAGGTGGGCACAGATACGCAGTATTTT. It yields the protein CASRDEVGTDTQYF.

This sequence joins TRBV5-1 and TRBJ2-7, with D perhaps matching TRBD2 (6 bases). Deletions cut 4 bases from V and 5 bases from J, with 19 bases between. The CDR3 runs to 15 residues. Germline-derived CDR1 and CDR2 are SGHRS and YFSETQ. CDR3 nucleotides: TGCGCCAGCAGCAGAACCGGGACGGAGGGCGACGAGCAGTACTTC. It translates to CASSRTGTEGDEQYF. The entire variable domain, with the rest obtained from reference TRBV5-1 and TRBJ2-7, is as follows: KAGVTQTPRYLIKTRGQQVTLSCSPISGHRSVSWYQQTPGQGLQFLFEYFSETQRNKGNFPGRFSGRQFSNSRSEMNVSTLELGDSALYLCASSRTGTEGDEQYFGPGTRLTVT.

This clonotype was detected only a few times. V gene TRBV7-8 combines with J gene TRBJ1-2; 7 bases are shared with TRBD1. The CDR3 spans 14 residues. Germline V gene data show CDR1 as SGHVS and CDR2 as FQNEAQ. Trimming cost V 1 base and J 4 bases; bases outside gene matches: 3. This chain's CDR3 is CASSLEGTAYGYTF. DNA of the CDR3: TGTGCCAGCAGCTTAGAAGGGACAGCCTATGGCTACACCTTC.

This clonotype was counted between two and nine times. This sequence joins TRBV30 and TRBJ2-7, with 9 bases lining up with TRBD2. Trimming removed 0 bases from V and 5 bases from J; junction bases left unmatched: 5. In germline, CDR1 is GTSNPN, CDR2 SVGIG (reference sequence). This CDR3 has 14 residues. The CDR3 sequence is CAWSVLAGENEQYF. CDR3 sequence (DNA): TGTGCCTGGAGTGTGTTAGCGGGAGAAAACGAGCAGTACTTC.

This clonotype was detected a few times. The V gene is TRBV6-2 or TRBV6-3, the J gene TRBJ2-5; D gene uncertain. Looked up from germline, CDR1 is MNHEY and CDR2 is SVGEGT. The V gene lost 2 bases and the J gene lost 3 bases, with 4 bases spanning the gap. The CDR3 covers 12 residues. The CDR3 is CASSYRKETQYF. The CDR3 DNA follows: TGTGCCAGCAGTTACAGGAAAGAGACCCAGTACTTC.

The V gene is TRBV20-1, the J gene TRBJ2-1, with a weak D call TRBD2 (6 bases). Germline lookup yields CDR1 DFQATT and CDR2 SNEGSKA (reference sequence). This CDR3 has 14 residues. V was shortened by 3 bases and J by 4 bases, with 13 bases between the two germline ends. CDR3 coding DNA: TGCAGTGCTAGCCTGGCGGGGAGGTACAATGAGCAGTTCTTC. Protein product: CSASLAGRYNEQFF.

This clonotype was counted only a few times. The rearrangement joins TRBV6-6 to TRBJ2-1, with 14 positions matching TRBD2. The CDR3 consists of 16 residues. Germline V gene sequence: CDR1 MNHNY, CDR2 SVGAGI (reference sequence). J gave up 7 bases and V 5 bases, and 7 bases lay outside the gene matches. The CDR3, as DNA: TGTGCCAGCAGTATCACCGGGACTAGCGGGGGTAATGAGCAGTTCTTC. Its protein is CASSITGTSGGNEQFF.

This clonotype was counted only a few times. The chain couples TRBV12-3 or TRBV12-4 to TRBJ1-5; D not resolved. Trimming removed 6 bases at V and 1 base at J, with 10 bases between. This CDR3 is built from 14 residues. The CDR3 is CASSYSYSNQPQHF. In DNA, the CDR3 is TGTGCCAGCAGCTACAGTTACAGCAATCAGCCCCAGCATTTT.